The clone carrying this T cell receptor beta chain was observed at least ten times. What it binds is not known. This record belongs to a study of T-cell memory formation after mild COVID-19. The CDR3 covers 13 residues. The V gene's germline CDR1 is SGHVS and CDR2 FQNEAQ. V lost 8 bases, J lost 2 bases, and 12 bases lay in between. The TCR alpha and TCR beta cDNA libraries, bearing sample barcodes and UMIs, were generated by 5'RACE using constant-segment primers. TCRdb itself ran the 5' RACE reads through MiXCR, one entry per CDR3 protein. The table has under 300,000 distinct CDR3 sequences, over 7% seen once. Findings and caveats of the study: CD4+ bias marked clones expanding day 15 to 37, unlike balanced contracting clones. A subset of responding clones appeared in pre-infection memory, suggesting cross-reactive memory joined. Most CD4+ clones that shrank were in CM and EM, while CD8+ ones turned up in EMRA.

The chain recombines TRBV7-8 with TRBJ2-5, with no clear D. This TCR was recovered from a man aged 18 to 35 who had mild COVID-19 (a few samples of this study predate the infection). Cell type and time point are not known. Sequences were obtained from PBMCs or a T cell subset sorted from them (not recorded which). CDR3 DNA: TGTGCCAGCTTTAAAGGTCTGCAAGAGACCCAGTACTTC. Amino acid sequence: CASFKGLQETQYF.